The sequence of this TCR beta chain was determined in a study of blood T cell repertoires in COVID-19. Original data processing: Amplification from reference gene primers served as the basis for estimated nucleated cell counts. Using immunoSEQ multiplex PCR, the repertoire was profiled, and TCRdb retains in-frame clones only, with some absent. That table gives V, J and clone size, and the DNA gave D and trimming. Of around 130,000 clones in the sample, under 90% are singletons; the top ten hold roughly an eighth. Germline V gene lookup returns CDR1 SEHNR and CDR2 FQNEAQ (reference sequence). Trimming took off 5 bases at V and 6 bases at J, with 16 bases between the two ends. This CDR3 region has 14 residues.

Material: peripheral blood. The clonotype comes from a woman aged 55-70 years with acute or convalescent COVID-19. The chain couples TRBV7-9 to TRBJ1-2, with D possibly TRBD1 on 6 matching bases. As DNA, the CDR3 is TGTGCCAGCAGCCAATCTCGACAGGAGCATGGCTACACCTTC. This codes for CASSQSRQEHGYTF.